The text below deals with one T cell receptor (beta chain). The target antigen is unknown. Germline values: CDR1 LNHDA, CDR2 SQIVND (reference sequence). V was clipped by 0 bases and J by 2 bases; unmatched bases: 10. The CDR3 has 17 amino acids. With 60 Vbeta and 13 Jbeta primers, the PCR was carried out. Assay used: immunoSEQ multiplex PCR; TCRdb lists only in-frame clones, some missing. Here the sample table reports over 70,000 clones. The entry originates in a study of cytomegalovirus exposure and HLA in healthy donors. The study, taken as a whole, reports: Later on, an analysis tied around 17,000 TCR beta sequences to HLA alleles at 0.05 false discovery rate. In an earlier analysis, in several hundred donors, most V segments appeared productive either ~90% or ~30% of the time.

The receptor was derived from a woman in her 40s in good health and CMV-seropositive. The rearrangement uses TRBV19 and TRBJ2-7; 7 bases map to TRBD2. The material sequenced was PBMCs. The CDR3 here is CASSIDGLGGGTYEQYF. CDR3 sequence (DNA): TGTGCCAGTAGTATAGATGGTTTGGGCGGGGGTACCTACGAGCAGTACTTC.